The sequence of this T cell receptor (beta chain) was determined in a study of cytomegalovirus exposure and HLA in healthy donors. Study-level information: Roughly 85 million unique TCRs from HLA-typed donors made up an early data release. Most genotyped donors, about four fifths of about 360, had Caucasian-associated genetic ancestry.

The PCR contained 60 Vbeta and 13 Jbeta primers. Using immunoSEQ multiplex PCR, the repertoire was profiled, and TCRdb retains in-frame clones only, with some absent. The sample has fewer than 250,000 clones; 80% to 85% are singletons. The CDR3 runs to 12 residues. Per the germline V gene, CDR1 is SQVTM and CDR2 is ANQGSEA. V lost 5 bases, J lost 4 bases, and 11 bases lay in between. The chain combines TRBV29-1 with TRBJ1-1, with D tentatively TRBD1 (5 bases). Sequencing input: PBMCs. This clonotype originated in a woman aged 40 to 55 in good health and CMV-seronegative. The CDR3 DNA reads TGCAGCGTTAGAGACAGAACCACTGAAGCTTTCTTT. Translated: CSVRDRTTEAFF.